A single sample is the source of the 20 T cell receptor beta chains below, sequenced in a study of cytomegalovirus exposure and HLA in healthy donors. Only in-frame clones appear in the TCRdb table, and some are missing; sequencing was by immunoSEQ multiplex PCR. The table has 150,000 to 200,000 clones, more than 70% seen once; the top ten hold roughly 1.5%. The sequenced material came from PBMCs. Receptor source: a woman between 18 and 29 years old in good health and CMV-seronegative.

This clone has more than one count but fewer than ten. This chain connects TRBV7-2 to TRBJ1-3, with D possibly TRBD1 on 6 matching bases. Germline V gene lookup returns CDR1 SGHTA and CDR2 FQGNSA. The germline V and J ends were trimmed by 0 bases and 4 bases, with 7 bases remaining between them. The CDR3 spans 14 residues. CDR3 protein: CASSLARGGNTIYF. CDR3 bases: TGTGCCAGCAGCTTAGCCAGGGGCGGAAACACCATATATTTT.

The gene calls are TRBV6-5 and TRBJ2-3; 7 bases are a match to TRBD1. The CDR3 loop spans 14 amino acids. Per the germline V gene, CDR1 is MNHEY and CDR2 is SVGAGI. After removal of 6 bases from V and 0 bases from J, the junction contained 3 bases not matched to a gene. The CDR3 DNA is TGTGCCAGCAGACGGGACAGTAGCACAGATACGCAGTATTTT. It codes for CASRRDSSTDTQYF.

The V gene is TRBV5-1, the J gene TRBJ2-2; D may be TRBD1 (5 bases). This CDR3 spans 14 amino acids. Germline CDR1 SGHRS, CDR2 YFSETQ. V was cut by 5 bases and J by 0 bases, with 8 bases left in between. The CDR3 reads CASRQVSNTGELFF. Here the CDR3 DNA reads TGCGCCAGCAGACAGGTATCGAACACCGGGGAGCTGTTTTTT.

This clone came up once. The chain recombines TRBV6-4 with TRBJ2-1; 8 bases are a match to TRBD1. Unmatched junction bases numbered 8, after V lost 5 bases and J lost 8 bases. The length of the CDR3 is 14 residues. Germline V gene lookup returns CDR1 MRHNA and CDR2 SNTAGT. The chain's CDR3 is CASSSQGEMDEQFF. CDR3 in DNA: TGTGCCAGCAGTTCACAGGGGGAAATGGATGAGCAGTTCTTC.

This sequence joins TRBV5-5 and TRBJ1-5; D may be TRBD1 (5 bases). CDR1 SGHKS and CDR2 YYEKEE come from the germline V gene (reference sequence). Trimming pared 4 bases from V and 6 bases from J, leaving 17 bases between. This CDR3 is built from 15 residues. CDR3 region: CASSQPGDEGQPQHF. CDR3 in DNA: TGTGCCAGCAGCCAACCGGGGGACGAGGGTCAGCCCCAGCATTTT.

This CDR3 is CASSPGAPPLTGELFF. CDR3 bases: TGTGCCAGCTCACCGGGGGCCCCACCACTCACCGGGGAGCTGTTTTTT. V is TRBV18 and J is TRBJ2-2; TRBD1 is a possible D gene (6 bases). The CDR3 totals 16 residues. Germline V lookup: CDR1 KGHSH, CDR2 LQKENI. V was pared by 3 bases and J by 4 bases, with 15 bases between.

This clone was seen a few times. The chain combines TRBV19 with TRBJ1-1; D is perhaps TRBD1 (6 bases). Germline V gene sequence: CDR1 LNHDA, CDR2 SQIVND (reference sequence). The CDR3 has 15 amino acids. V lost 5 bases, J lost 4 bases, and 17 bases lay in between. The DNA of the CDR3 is TGTGCCAGTAGTGTAGGACAGCCGTCAGTCACTGAAGCTTTCTTT. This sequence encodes CASSVGQPSVTEAFF. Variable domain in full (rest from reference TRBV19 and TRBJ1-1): DGGITQSPKYLFRKEGQNVTLSCEQNLNHDAMYWYRQDPGQGLRLIYYSQIVNDFQKGDIAEGYSVSREKKESFPLTVTSAQKNPTAFYLCASSVGQPSVTEAFFGQGTRLTVV.

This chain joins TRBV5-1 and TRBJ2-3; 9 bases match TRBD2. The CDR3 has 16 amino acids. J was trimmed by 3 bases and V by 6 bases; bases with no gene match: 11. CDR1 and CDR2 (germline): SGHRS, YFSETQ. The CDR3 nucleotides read TGCGCCAGCACCCCAATAGCGGGAGTGGGGACAGATACGCAGTATTTT. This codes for CASTPIAGVGTDTQYF.

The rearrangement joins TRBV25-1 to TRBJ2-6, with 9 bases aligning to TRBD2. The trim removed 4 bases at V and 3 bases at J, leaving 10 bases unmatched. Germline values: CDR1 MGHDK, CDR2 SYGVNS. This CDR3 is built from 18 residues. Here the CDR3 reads CASSASTGLASGANVLTF. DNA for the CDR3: TGTGCCAGCAGTGCTTCCACGGGACTAGCAAGTGGGGCCAACGTCCTGACTTTC. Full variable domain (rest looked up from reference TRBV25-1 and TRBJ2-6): EADIYQTPRYLVIGTGKKITLECSQTMGHDKMYWYQQDPGMELHLIHYSYGVNSTEKGDLSSESTVSRIRTEHFPLTLESARPSHTSQYLCASSASTGLASGANVLTFGAGSRLTVL.

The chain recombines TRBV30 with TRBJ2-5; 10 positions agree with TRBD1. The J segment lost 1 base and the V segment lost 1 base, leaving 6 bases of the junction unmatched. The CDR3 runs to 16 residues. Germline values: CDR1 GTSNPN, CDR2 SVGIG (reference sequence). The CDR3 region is CAWSGTWTGGQETQYF. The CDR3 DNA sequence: TGTGCCTGGAGTGGTACTTGGACAGGGGGCCAAGAGACCCAGTACTTC. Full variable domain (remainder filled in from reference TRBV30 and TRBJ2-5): SQTIHQWPATLVQPVGSPLSLECTVEGTSNPNLYWYRQAAGRGLQLLFYSVGIGQISSEVPQNLSASRPQDRQFILSSKKLLLSDSGFYLCAWSGTWTGGQETQYFGPGTRLLVL.

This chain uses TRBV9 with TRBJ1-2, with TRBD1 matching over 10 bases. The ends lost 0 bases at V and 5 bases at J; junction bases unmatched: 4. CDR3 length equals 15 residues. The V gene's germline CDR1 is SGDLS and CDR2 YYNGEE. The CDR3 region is CASSVGQGAGYGYTF. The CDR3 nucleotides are TGTGCCAGCAGCGTAGGACAGGGGGCAGGGTATGGCTACACCTTC. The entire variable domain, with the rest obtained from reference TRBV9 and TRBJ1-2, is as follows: DSGVTQTPKHLITATGQRVTLRCSPRSGDLSVYWYQQSLDQGLQFLIQYYNGEERAKGNILERFSAQQFPDLHSELNLSSLELGDSALYFCASSVGQGAGYGYTFGSGTRLTVV.

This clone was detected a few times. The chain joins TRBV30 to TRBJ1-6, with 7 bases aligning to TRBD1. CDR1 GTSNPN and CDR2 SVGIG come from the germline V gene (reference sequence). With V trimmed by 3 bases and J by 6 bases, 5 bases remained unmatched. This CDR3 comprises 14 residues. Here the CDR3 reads CAWSYRQGNSPLHF. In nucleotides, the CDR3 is TGTGCCTGGAGCTACCGACAGGGTAATTCACCCCTCCACTTT. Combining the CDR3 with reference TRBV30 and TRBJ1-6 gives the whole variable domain SQTIHQWPATLVQPVGSPLSLECTVEGTSNPNLYWYRQAAGRGLQLLFYSVGIGQISSEVPQNLSASRPQDRQFILSSKKLLLSDSGFYLCAWSYRQGNSPLHFGNGTRLTVT.

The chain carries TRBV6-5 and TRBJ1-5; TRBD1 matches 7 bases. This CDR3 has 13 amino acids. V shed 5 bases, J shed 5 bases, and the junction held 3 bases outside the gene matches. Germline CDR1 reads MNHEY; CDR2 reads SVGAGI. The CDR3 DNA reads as TGTGCCAGCAGTAGGGACAGAGATCAGCCCCAGCATTTT. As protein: CASSRDRDQPQHF.

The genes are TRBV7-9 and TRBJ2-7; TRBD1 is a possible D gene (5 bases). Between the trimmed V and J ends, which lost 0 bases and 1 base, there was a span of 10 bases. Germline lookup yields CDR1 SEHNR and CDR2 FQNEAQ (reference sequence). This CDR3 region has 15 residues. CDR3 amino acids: CASSLAGAPSYEQYF. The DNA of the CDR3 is TGTGCCAGCAGCTTAGCAGGGGCGCCGTCCTACGAGCAGTACTTC.

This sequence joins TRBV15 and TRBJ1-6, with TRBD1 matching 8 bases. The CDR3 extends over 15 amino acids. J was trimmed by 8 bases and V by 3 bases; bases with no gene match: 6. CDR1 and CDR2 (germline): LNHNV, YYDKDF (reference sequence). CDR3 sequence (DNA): TGTGCCACCAGCAGCGGACAGGGAAAATATTCACCCCTCCACTTT. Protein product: CATSSGQGKYSPLHF.

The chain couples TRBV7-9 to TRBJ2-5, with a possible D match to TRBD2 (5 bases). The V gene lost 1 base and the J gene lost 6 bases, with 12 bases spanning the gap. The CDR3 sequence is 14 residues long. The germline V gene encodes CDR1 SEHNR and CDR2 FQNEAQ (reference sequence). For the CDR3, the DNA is TGTGCCAGCAGCTTAGATCCGGGGATGCAGACCCAGTACTTC. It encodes CASSLDPGMQTQYF. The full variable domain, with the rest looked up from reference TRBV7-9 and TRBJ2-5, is DTGVSQNPRHKITKRGQNVTFRCDPISEHNRLYWYRQTLGQGPEFLTYFQNEAQLEKSRLLSDRFSAERPKGSFSTLEIQRTEQGDSAMYLCASSLDPGMQTQYFGPGTRLLVL.

The CDR3 nucleotides are TGCGCCAGCAGCTATAAGGGGGCGCTCGATACGCAGTATTTT. Amino acid sequence: CASSYKGALDTQYF. This chain connects TRBV5-1 to TRBJ2-3; 7 nucleotides agree with TRBD1. This CDR3 comprises 14 residues. The germline V gene has CDR1 SGHRS and CDR2 YFSETQ. V was clipped by 3 bases and J by 6 bases; unmatched bases: 7.

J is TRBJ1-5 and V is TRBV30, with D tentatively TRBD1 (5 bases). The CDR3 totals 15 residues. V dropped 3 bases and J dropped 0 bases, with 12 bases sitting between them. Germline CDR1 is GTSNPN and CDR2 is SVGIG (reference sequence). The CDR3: CAWSGGGDSNQPQHF. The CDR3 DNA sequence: TGTGCCTGGAGCGGGGGGGGAGATAGCAATCAGCCCCAGCATTTT.

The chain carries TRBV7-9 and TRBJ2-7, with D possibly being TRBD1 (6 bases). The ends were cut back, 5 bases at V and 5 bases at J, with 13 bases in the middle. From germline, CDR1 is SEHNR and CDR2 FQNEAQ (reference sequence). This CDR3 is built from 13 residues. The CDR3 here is CASSLTGYNEQYF. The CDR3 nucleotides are TGTGCCAGCAGCCTGACAGGCTACAACGAGCAGTACTTC.

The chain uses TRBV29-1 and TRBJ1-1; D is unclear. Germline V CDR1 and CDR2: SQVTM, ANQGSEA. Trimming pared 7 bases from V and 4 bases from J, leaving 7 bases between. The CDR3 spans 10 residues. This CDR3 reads CSAISTEAFF. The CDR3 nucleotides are TGCAGCGCTATCTCCACTGAAGCTTTCTTT. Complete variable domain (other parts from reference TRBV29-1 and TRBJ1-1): SAVISQKPSRDICQRGTSLTIQCQVDSQVTMMFWYRQQPGQSLTLIATANQGSEATYESGFVIDKFPISRPNLTFSTLTVSNMSPEDSSIYLCSAISTEAFFGQGTRLTVV.